The 20 T cell receptor beta chains below were found in one sample sequenced in a study of T-cell reconstitution after alpha-beta-depleted transplantation in children. Preparation of the TCRbeta library involved a method that used unique molecular identifiers. TCRdb reprocessed the PCR reads via MiXCR and lists one record per CDR3 protein. Of about 500,000 distinct CDR3 sequences listed, approximately 32% were seen once; the top ten hold 2% to 2.5%. This sample comprised PBMCs from the stem cell graft donor, obtained from the stem cell graft. The source of these receptors is a human donor who donated a stem cell graft to a child with aplastic anemia.

The rearrangement uses TRBV6-2 or TRBV6-3 and TRBJ2-7; D uncertain. The CDR3 runs 13 residues. V was trimmed by 2 bases and J by 6 bases, leaving 11 bases between them. CDR1 is MNHEY, CDR2 SVGEGT, per germline. The CDR3 loop reads CASSYPGLIEQYV. In DNA, the CDR3 is TGTGCCAGCAGTTACCCCGGTTTGATCGAGCAGTACGTC.

CDR3 residues: CSVEGQTYTEAFF. The CDR3 coding sequence is TGCAGCGTGGAGGGACAGACCTACACTGAAGCTTTCTTT. The V and J genes are TRBV29-1 and TRBJ1-1; 7 bases are a match to TRBD1. In germline, CDR1 is SQVTM, CDR2 ANQGSEA. Germline trimming cut 6 bases from V and 3 bases from J; bases unmatched to any gene: 7. The CDR3 totals 13 residues.

The V call is TRBV12-5, the J call TRBJ2-1, with 13 bases fitting TRBD2. This CDR3 is 15 amino acids long. The ends lost 6 bases at V and 9 bases at J; junction bases unmatched: 8. Germline assignment: CDR1 LGHNT and CDR2 FRNRAP. Written as DNA, the CDR3 is TGTGCTAGTGGATGGGGACTAGCGGGAAAAACTGAGCAGTTCTTC. This gives the protein CASGWGLAGKTEQFF.

The V gene is TRBV6-5, the J gene TRBJ2-7, with TRBD2 matching 8 bases. The CDR3 loop spans 15 amino acids. Trimming removed 0 bases from V and 2 bases from J; junction bases left unmatched: 3. Germline lookup yields CDR1 MNHEY and CDR2 SVGAGI. The CDR3 sequence is CASSYSGTRAYEQYF. The CDR3 nucleotides are TGTGCCAGCAGTTACTCGGGGACTAGAGCCTACGAGCAGTACTTC.

This clonotype has a handful of counts. The chain joins TRBV12-3 or TRBV12-4 to TRBJ1-4, with D uncertain. V was shortened by 7 bases and J by 8 bases, with 14 bases between the two germline ends. This CDR3 contains 13 residues. The CDR3 spells CASTREGIEKLFF. For the CDR3, the DNA is TGTGCCAGCACGAGAGAGGGTATAGAAAAACTGTTTTTT.

V and J are TRBV12-3 or TRBV12-4 and TRBJ1-5; tentatively, D is TRBD1 (6 bases). Trimming took 1 base from V and 3 from J, leaving 13 bases between them. The CDR3 contains 16 residues. The CDR3 region has the DNA TGTGCCAGCAGTTTAGGCTGGCAGGGGAACAATCAGCCCCAGCATTTT. Its protein is CASSLGWQGNNQPQHF.

The chain uses TRBV12-3 or TRBV12-4 and TRBJ1-1; 8 bases line up with TRBD1. This CDR3 region has 14 residues. With V trimmed by 5 bases and J by 1 base, 3 bases remained unmatched. CDR3 protein: CASSGTGGNTEAFF. The DNA for the CDR3 is TGTGCCAGCAGTGGCACAGGGGGGAACACTGAAGCTTTCTTT.

This chain joins TRBV20-1 and TRBJ1-1, with D perhaps TRBD1 (6 bases). CDR1 is DFQATT and CDR2 is SNEGSKA in the germline V gene (reference sequence). The CDR3 runs to 13 residues. Trimming cost V 4 bases and J 3 bases, with 12 bases left between them. CDR3 residues: CSATDRQDTEAFF. The CDR3 DNA reads as TGCAGTGCTACCGACAGGCAGGACACTGAAGCTTTCTTT.

A few counts support this clonotype. The gene calls are TRBV5-1 and TRBJ2-2; 12 bases fit TRBD1. There are 15 residues in the CDR3. Trimming at V came to 3 bases and at J to 4 bases, leaving 1 base not matched to a gene. The germline V gene encodes CDR1 SGHRS and CDR2 YFSETQ. DNA for the CDR3: TGCGCCAGCAGCTGGGGACAGGGGGCCACCGGGGAGCTGTTTTTT. It yields the protein CASSWGQGATGELFF.

This sequence joins TRBV6-1 and TRBJ2-5, with TRBD2 matching over 7 bases. Germline CDR1 and CDR2: MNHNS and SASEGT. The CDR3 consists of 14 residues. V dropped 10 bases and J dropped 2; count of bases not matched to a gene: 10. CDR3 sequence: CATQGGAGQETQYF. Written as DNA, the CDR3 is TGTGCCACTCAGGGAGGGGCAGGGCAAGAGACCCAGTACTTC.

The chain uses TRBV7-9 and TRBJ1-2; D perhaps matches TRBD1 (6 bases). Trimming took 7 bases from V and 7 from J, leaving 22 bases between them. Germline V CDR1 and CDR2: SEHNR, FQNEAQ (reference sequence). The CDR3 spans 15 residues. The CDR3 is CASTMTGRLFTGYTF. The CDR3 DNA reads as TGTGCCAGCACCATGACAGGCCGCCTATTTACTGGCTACACCTTC. The full variable domain, rest sourced from reference TRBV7-9 and TRBJ1-2, is DTGVSQNPRHKITKRGQNVTFRCDPISEHNRLYWYRQTLGQGPEFLTYFQNEAQLEKSRLLSDRFSAERPKGSFSTLEIQRTEQGDSAMYLCASTMTGRLFTGYTFGSGTRLTVV.

This clonotype was counted only a few times. The CDR3 DNA follows: TGTGCCAGCAGTTATCCCTACGTGAGTGGAAACTCTAGCACAGATACGCAGTATTTT. Amino acid sequence: CASSYPYVSGNSSTDTQYF. The chain links TRBV12-3 or TRBV12-4 to TRBJ2-3, with D hard to call. This CDR3 has 19 amino acids. Trimming cost V 4 bases and J 0 bases, with 23 bases left between them.

In this sample, this clonotype turned up a few times. The rearrangement joins TRBV18 to TRBJ1-1; TRBD1 is a possible D gene (5 bases). V lost 0 bases, J lost 5 bases, and 10 bases lay in between. CDR3 length: 14 residues. Germline lookup yields CDR1 KGHSH and CDR2 LQKENI. This chain's CDR3 is CASSPPAGRTEAFF. The CDR3 DNA reads TGTGCCAGCTCACCACCGGCGGGACGGACTGAAGCTTTCTTT.

This clonotype was seen only a few times. The J gene is TRBJ1-5, the V gene TRBV12-3 or TRBV12-4; D perhaps matches TRBD1 (6 bases). CDR3 length: 17 amino acids. V lost 2 bases to trimming and J lost 0 bases, with 14 bases between them. The CDR3 reads CASSLRGGLGSNQPQHF. CDR3 DNA: TGTGCCAGCAGTTTAAGGGGGGGGCTCGGTAGCAATCAGCCCCAGCATTTT.

The chain combines TRBV4-1 with TRBJ2-7; weak D call: TRBD2 (6 bases). V gave up 0 bases and J gave up 3 bases, with 9 bases separating them. CDR1 and CDR2 (germline): MGHRA, YSYEKL. The CDR3 sequence is 14 residues long. The CDR3 region is CASSQDGSGYEQYV. Written as DNA, the CDR3 is TGCGCCAGCAGCCAAGACGGGAGCGGCTACGAGCAGTACGTC.

The chain links TRBV5-1 to TRBJ2-5, with TRBD2 identical over 8 bases. The CDR3 extends over 16 amino acids. Germline CDR1 is SGHRS and CDR2 is YFSETQ. The J segment lost 1 base and the V segment lost 4 bases, leaving 9 bases of the junction unmatched. CDR3 region: CASSTRSGIVQETQYF. The DNA for the CDR3 is TGCGCCAGCAGCACCCGTAGCGGGATCGTCCAAGAGACCCAGTACTTC.

This clonotype was found a few times. The CDR3 nucleotides read TGCGCCAGCAGCTCACAAGACGGGTTAAACGAGCAGTACTTC. Translated: CASSSQDGLNEQYF. The gene calls are TRBV5-1 and TRBJ2-7; no definite D call. CDR3 length: 14 residues. CDR1 SGHRS and CDR2 YFSETQ come from the germline V gene. Trimming pared 3 bases from V and 5 bases from J, leaving 15 bases between.

The rearrangement links TRBV6-5 to TRBJ2-7; D is ambiguous. Germline assignment: CDR1 MNHEY and CDR2 SVGAGI. CDR3 length: 12 residues. Trimming removed 8 bases at V and 1 base at J, with 9 bases between. DNA for the CDR3: TGTGCCAGCGGCGAAAGATCCTACGAGCAGTACTTC. This translates into CASGERSYEQYF.

As DNA, the CDR3 is TGCGCCAGCAGCCAAGAGTCGAACGAGCAGTACTTC. Translated: CASSQESNEQYF. The J gene is TRBJ2-7, the V gene TRBV4-3; the D is unclear. Trimming pared 0 bases from V and 5 bases from J, leaving 5 bases between. The CDR3 contains 12 residues. The germline CDR1 and CDR2 sequences are LGHNA and YSLEER.

V usage is TRBV6-2 or TRBV6-3 and J usage is TRBJ2-1; 9 bases agree with TRBD1. With V trimmed by 5 bases and J by 1 base, 9 bases remained unmatched. Per germline, CDR1 MNHEY and CDR2 SVGEGT. CDR3 length: 17 residues. CDR3 bases: TGTGCCAGCAGTCCCGGGACAGGGTTCGTTTCCTACAATGAGCAGTTCTTC. Its protein product is CASSPGTGFVSYNEQFF.